This TCR beta chain was obtained from a study of T cell responses to AZD1222 COVID-19 vaccine. Only in-frame clones appear in the TCRdb table, and some are missing; sequencing was by immunoSEQ multiplex PCR. The table shows approximately 84,000 clones, with approximately 83% occurring only once. This CDR3 comprises 13 residues. CDR1 LNHDA and CDR2 SQIVND come from the germline V gene (reference sequence). Study-level results: AZD1222 recipients seropositive at baseline numbered only 5 to 7.

A note on this clone: Its antigen is undetermined. At one end, the junction sequence differs from germline, possibly due to a read error.

The V and J genes are TRBV19 and TRBJ2-2; TRBD2 matches at 8 bases. The sequenced sample was peripheral blood, obtained 28 days after the second AZD1222 dose. This TCR was sampled from an adult who received the AZD1222 COVID-19 vaccine. CDR3: CASSIAGPHELFF. In DNA form, the CDR3 reads TGTGCCAGTAGCATAGCGGGACCGCACGAGCTGTTTTTT.